The clone carrying this TCR beta chain was recorded once. Produced via immunoSEQ multiplex PCR; TCRdb's table is partial and in-frame only. The sample consists of 75,000 to 95,000 clones, around 90% of them appearing once. Germline V lookup: CDR1 MNHEY, CDR2 SMNVEV (reference sequence). The germline V and J ends were trimmed by 2 bases and 6 bases, with 4 bases remaining between them. CDR3 length: 12 amino acids. These data come from a study of T cell changes during pregnancy in multiple sclerosis. This sequence originates from a female donor with multiple sclerosis, enrolled in a pregnancy study. The V call is TRBV27, the J call TRBJ2-2, with no clear D. The material was peripheral blood, obtained in the first trimester of pregnancy. DNA of the CDR3: TGTGCCAGCAGTTTAACGGCCGGGGAGCTGTTTTTT. This gives the protein CASSLTAGELFF.